Shown below are 24 T cell receptor beta chains from a single sample sequenced in a study of T cells in Graves' hyperthyroidism and ophthalmopathy. Researchers took RNA transcripts and amplified the TCR beta CDR3 regions from them. The study used the HTBI primer set for a first-round RT-PCR of the TCR CDR3. TCRdb recomputed calls from the multiplex PCR reads with MiXCR, one row per CDR3 protein. This sample has some 760,000 distinct CDR3 sequences, with 14% found just once. What was sequenced was blood. These receptors came from a woman aged 18-29 years with Graves' hyperthyroidism.

This clonotype was observed many times. The rearrangement joins TRBV6-1 to TRBJ2-1; D is tentatively TRBD1 or TRBD2 (5 bases each). This CDR3 comprises 14 residues. Trimming shortened V by 9 bases and J by 9 bases, and 21 bases separated the two germline ends. The germline V gene encodes CDR1 MNHNS and CDR2 SASEGT. The CDR3: CASTRGPEGGEQFF. The CDR3 DNA is TGTGCCAGTACTAGGGGACCCGAGGGTGGTGAGCAGTTCTTC.

This clonotype was seen only a few times. This rearrangement joins TRBV18 to TRBJ1-5; 9 nucleotides agree with TRBD1. The CDR3 is 14 residues long. The germline gives CDR1 KGHSH, CDR2 LQKENI. V was clipped by 8 bases and J by 2 bases; unmatched bases: 4. Here the CDR3 reads CASATGGRNQPQHF. The CDR3 DNA reads TGTGCCAGCGCGACAGGGGGACGCAATCAGCCCCAGCATTTT. The full variable domain, its missing parts supplied by reference TRBV18 and TRBJ1-5, is NAGVMQNPRHLVRRRGQEARLRCSPMKGHSHVYWYRQLPEEGLKFMVYLQKENIIDESGMPKERFSAEFPKEGPSILRIQQVVRGDSAAYFCASATGGRNQPQHFGDGTRLSIL.

The CDR3 here is CASSLQQLAWESSYNEQFF. The CDR3 DNA follows: TGTGCCAGCAGTTTACAACAACTCGCCTGGGAGAGCTCCTACAATGAGCAGTTCTTC. V and J are TRBV12-3 or TRBV12-4 and TRBJ2-1; possibly TRBD2 for D (5 bases). Trimming shortened V by 2 bases and J by 0 bases, and 20 bases separated the two germline ends. The CDR3 runs 19 residues.

Ten or more counts support this clonotype. The chain uses TRBV18 and TRBJ2-5; 7 bases align to TRBD2. CDR1 is KGHSH and CDR2 is LQKENI in the germline V gene. The CDR3 consists of 16 residues. With V trimmed by 4 bases and J by 3 bases, 11 bases remained unmatched. The CDR3, as DNA: TGTGCCAGCTCACGAAGGGCTAGCGGACTAGAAGAGACCCAGTACTTC. Protein sequence: CASSRRASGLEETQYF.

The chain employs TRBV6-5 and TRBJ2-1; 7 bases are a match to TRBD2. V dropped 0 bases and J dropped 2; count of bases not matched to a gene: 13. Germline lookup yields CDR1 MNHEY and CDR2 SVGAGI. The CDR3 is 19 residues long. As DNA, the CDR3 is TGTGCCAGCAGTTACTCGATTCCCATCCGGGAGGCCACCTACAATGAGCAGTTCTTC. Amino acid sequence: CASSYSIPIREATYNEQFF.

The chain couples TRBV3-1 to TRBJ2-1, with a tentative D call TRBD1 (5 bases). V lost 0 bases and J lost 7, with 13 bases in between. CDR1 and CDR2 (germline): LGHDT, YNNKEL (reference sequence). The CDR3 covers 15 residues. CDR3 sequence reads: CASSQEGPRGNEQFF. The CDR3 region has the DNA TGTGCCAGCAGCCAAGAGGGGCCGCGAGGTAATGAGCAGTTCTTC.

This clonotype has ten or more counts. The CDR3 coding sequence is TGTGCCAGCAGCTTAGTAGGGGCTACTTTCAATGAGCAGTTCTTC. Translating gives CASSLVGATFNEQFF. V usage is TRBV11-2 and J usage is TRBJ2-1; D may be TRBD1 (5 bases). With 1 base removed from V and 6 bases from J, the gap between germline ends came to 13 bases. The CDR3 length is 15 residues. Per the germline V gene, CDR1 is SGHAT and CDR2 is FQNNGV.

There are many counts of this clonotype. The V gene is TRBV4-3, the J gene TRBJ2-3; no reliable D call. Germline lookup yields CDR1 LGHNA and CDR2 YSLEER. This CDR3 is 14 amino acids long. V dropped 3 bases and J dropped 4 bases, with 11 bases sitting between them. This chain's CDR3 is CASSHRFPPDTQYF. The CDR3 DNA is TGCGCCAGCAGCCACCGATTCCCCCCAGATACGCAGTATTTT.

This clonotype was picked up many times. The chain links TRBV7-2 to TRBJ2-7; 11 positions match TRBD2. Per the germline V gene, CDR1 is SGHTA and CDR2 is FQGNSA. V shed 4 bases and J 2 bases; nucleotides not matched to a gene: 10. CDR3 length: 17 residues. The CDR3 loop reads CASSSLTTSGIAYEQYF. As DNA, the CDR3 is TGTGCCAGCAGCTCCCTAACGACTAGCGGGATAGCCTACGAGCAGTACTTC.

The chain has TRBV10-3 and TRBJ1-2; D gene ambiguous. V was clipped by 7 bases and J by 0 bases, with 12 bases between them. The CDR3 sequence is 14 residues long. Per germline, CDR1 ENHRY and CDR2 SYGVKD. CDR3 amino acids: CAIMEGNPNYGYTF. In DNA, the CDR3 is TGTGCCATCATGGAGGGCAATCCTAACTATGGCTACACCTTC.

This clonotype was seen repeatedly, ten times or more. V gene TRBV6-2 or TRBV6-3 combines with J gene TRBJ2-1, with TRBD2 matching over 8 bases. Germline CDR1 and CDR2: MNHEY and SVGEGT. After removal of 6 bases from V and 5 bases from J, the junction contained 9 bases not matched to a gene. CDR3 length: 15 amino acids. This CDR3 is CASRPSGSADNEQFF. DNA of the CDR3: TGTGCCAGCAGACCGAGCGGGAGTGCCGACAATGAGCAGTTCTTC.

This chain uses TRBV11-2 with TRBJ2-5, with 9 bases that match TRBD2. Germline V lookup: CDR1 SGHAT, CDR2 FQNNGV. With V trimmed by 3 bases and J by 5 bases, 13 bases remained unmatched. The length of the CDR3 is 17 residues. The CDR3 DNA reads TGTGCCAGCAGCTTCCTAGCGGGATCCGGAACATGGGAGACCCAGTACTTC. This sequence encodes CASSFLAGSGTWETQYF.

In its sample, this clonotype was seen many times. J is TRBJ2-3 and V is TRBV27, with D possibly TRBD2 on 5 matching bases. Germline V gives CDR1 MNHEY, CDR2 SMNVEV (reference sequence). CDR3 size: 14 residues. The V end was cut by 10 bases, the J end by 1 base, with 15 bases between. The CDR3 bases are TGTGCCACCTTTCCGTACGGGGGCACAGATACGCAGTATTTT. Its protein is CATFPYGGTDTQYF.

A remark on this clonotype: This likely comes from a read error, as the CDR3 has no conserved phenylalanine or tryptophan at its end. V gene TRBV19 combines with J gene TRBJ2-5, with D tentatively TRBD1 or TRBD2 (5 bases each). CDR1 LNHDA and CDR2 SQIVND come from the germline V gene (reference sequence). The CDR3 covers 14 residues. Deletions cut 5 bases from V and 3 bases from J, with 13 bases between. The CDR3 DNA sequence: TGTGCCAGTAGTCCCCTGGGGACGGAAGAGACCCAGTACCTC. Translated: CASSPLGTEETQYL.

This clonotype was seen repeatedly, ten times or more. The chain has TRBV2 and TRBJ2-7, with D perhaps matching TRBD2 (5 bases). The V gene's germline CDR1 is SNHLY and CDR2 FYNNEI. V lost 4 bases to trimming and J lost 4 bases, with 14 bases between them. The CDR3 contains 14 residues. Here the CDR3 reads CASSVEGEGYEQYF. Written as DNA, the CDR3 is TGTGCCAGCAGTGTCGAGGGAGAGGGTTACGAGCAGTACTTC.

This clonotype showed up many times. The rearrangement links TRBV6-2 or TRBV6-3 to TRBJ2-1; tentative D call: TRBD1 (6 bases). Germline loops: CDR1 MNHEY, CDR2 SVGEGT. V lost 1 base, J lost 10 bases, and 8 bases lay in between. The CDR3 has 12 residues. CDR3 amino acids: CASSYFGTEQFF. As DNA, the CDR3 is TGTGCCAGCAGTTACTTTGGGACAGAGCAGTTCTTC.

This clonotype has a count of ten or more. This sequence joins TRBV20-1 and TRBJ2-5; 8 bases are shared with TRBD2. Germline CDR1 is DFQATT and CDR2 is SNEGSKA (reference sequence). The CDR3 extends over 12 amino acids. V lost 2 bases and J lost 5; bases outside the gene matches: 1. The CDR3 DNA reads as TGCAGTGCTAGACGACTAGCGGAGACCCAGTACTTC. It specifies CSARRLAETQYF.

The V call is TRBV7-2, the J call TRBJ2-2; TRBD2 matches at 8 bases. Germline-derived CDR1 and CDR2 are SGHTA and FQGNSA. The CDR3 extends over 15 amino acids. V trimming: 5 bases; J trimming: 6 bases; junction bases outside the gene matches: 8. CDR3 region: CASSGTGTRSGELFF. Here the CDR3 DNA reads TGTGCCAGCAGCGGAACCGGGACTAGATCCGGGGAGCTGTTTTTT.

This clonotype was seen repeatedly, ten times or more. The chain is built from TRBV6-1 and TRBJ2-7, with 8 bases aligning to TRBD1. V was clipped by 6 bases and J by 0 bases; unmatched bases: 7. The CDR3 contains 15 residues. Looked up from germline, CDR1 is MNHNS and CDR2 is SASEGT. The CDR3 region is CASRPPGGTSYEQYF. Written as DNA, the CDR3 is TGTGCCAGCAGGCCTCCAGGGGGCACCTCCTACGAGCAGTACTTC.

This clonotype was recorded at least ten times. The chain has TRBV11-2 and TRBJ2-1; no firm D call. Germline V gives CDR1 SGHAT, CDR2 FQNNGV. V was shortened by 1 base and J by 4 bases, with 8 bases between the two germline ends. The CDR3 contains 14 residues. CDR3 DNA sequence: TGTGCCAGCAGCTTAGGTCCTTCATACAATGAGCAGTTCTTC. Translation: CASSLGPSYNEQFF.

The chain employs TRBV4-1 and TRBJ2-7, with 11 bases lining up with TRBD2. The end of the DNA fits TRBJ2-1 better, so the J call may be wrong. The CDR3 loop spans 16 amino acids. Germline-derived CDR1 and CDR2 are MGHRA and YSYEKL. The CDR3 sequence is CASSQKLAGDSYEQFF. CDR3 DNA: TGCGCCAGCAGCCAAAAACTAGCGGGAGACTCCTACGAGCAGTTCTTC.

This sequence joins TRBV20-1 and TRBJ2-5, with D perhaps matching TRBD2 (7 bases). The CDR3 has 12 residues. Germline CDR1 reads DFQATT; CDR2 reads SNEGSKA (reference sequence). Here the CDR3 DNA reads TGCAGGGCGGCGGGGGACAAAGAGACCCAGTACTTC. Its protein product is CRAAGDKETQYF.

In its sample, this clonotype was seen a few times. The chain combines TRBV5-4 with TRBJ2-3; weak D call: TRBD2 (5 bases). The CDR3 sequence is 16 residues long. Trimming removed 0 bases from V and 3 bases from J, with 14 bases in between. CDR1 and CDR2 (germline): SGHNT, YYREEE (reference sequence). The CDR3 region is CASSLGSRVSTDTQYF. The CDR3 region has the DNA TGTGCCAGCAGCTTGGGCTCGCGGGTTAGTACAGATACGCAGTATTTT.

This clonotype was picked up many times. CDR3 DNA: TGTGCCAGCGGAGGGCCATCTAGAATGGACAGTTCTAACTATGGCTACACCTTC. This translates into CASGGPSRMDSSNYGYTF. V usage is TRBV12-3 or TRBV12-4 and J usage is TRBJ1-2, with D perhaps matching TRBD1 (6 bases). This CDR3 contains 18 residues. V gave up 8 bases and J gave up 0 bases, with 25 bases separating them.